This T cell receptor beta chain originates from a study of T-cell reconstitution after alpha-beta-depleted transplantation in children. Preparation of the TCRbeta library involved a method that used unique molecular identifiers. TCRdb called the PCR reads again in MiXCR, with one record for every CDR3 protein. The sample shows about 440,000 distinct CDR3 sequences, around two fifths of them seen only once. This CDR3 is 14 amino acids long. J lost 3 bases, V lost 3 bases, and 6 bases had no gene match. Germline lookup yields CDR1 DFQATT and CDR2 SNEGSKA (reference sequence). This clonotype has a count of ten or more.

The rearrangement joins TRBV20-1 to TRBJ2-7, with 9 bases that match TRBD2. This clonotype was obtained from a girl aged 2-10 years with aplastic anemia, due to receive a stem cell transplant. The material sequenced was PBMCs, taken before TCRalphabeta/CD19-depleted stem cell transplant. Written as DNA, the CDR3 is TGCAGTGCTAGCGTCGCGGGAGGGATCTACGAGCAGTACTTC. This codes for CSASVAGGIYEQYF.